Following are 18 T cell receptor beta chains from one sample sequenced in a study of blood T cell repertoires in COVID-19. Generated by immunoSEQ multiplex PCR, the TCRdb table keeps only in-frame clones and is missing some. The sample lists a few hundred thousand clones; 90% were seen once. Sequencing was carried out using peripheral blood. Source of these receptors: a woman in her sixties or seventies with COVID-19, enrolled during active disease.

This clone is a singleton in its sample. The V gene is TRBV7-2, the J gene TRBJ1-4, with 8 bases fitting TRBD1. This CDR3 has 14 residues. V lost 5 bases and J lost 8; bases outside the gene matches: 7. Germline V gene sequence: CDR1 SGHTA, CDR2 FQGNSA. This CDR3 reads CASSQGARREKLFF. CDR3 in DNA: TGTGCCAGCAGCCAGGGGGCAAGGAGAGAAAAACTGTTTTTT.

The rearrangement links TRBV5-1 to TRBJ2-7; TRBD2 matches 8 bases. From germline, CDR1 is SGHRS and CDR2 YFSETQ. J gave up 1 base and V 7 bases, and 13 bases lay outside the gene matches. This CDR3 is built from 16 residues. The CDR3 loop is CASGVGPGGLSYEQYF. CDR3 in DNA: TGCGCCAGCGGGGTCGGTCCGGGGGGGCTTTCCTACGAGCAGTACTTC. The complete variable domain, with remaining parts taken from reference TRBV5-1 and TRBJ2-7, reads KAGVTQTPRYLIKTRGQQVTLSCSPISGHRSVSWYQQTPGQGLQFLFEYFSETQRNKGNFPGRFSGRQFSNSRSEMNVSTLELGDSALYLCASGVGPGGLSYEQYFGPGTRLTVT.

The V gene is TRBV5-8, the J gene TRBJ1-3; the match to TRBD1 covers 7 bases. The length of the CDR3 is 18 residues. Trimming cost V 1 base and J 0 bases; bases outside gene matches: 10. Germline values: CDR1 SGHTS, CDR2 YDEGEE. In nucleotides, the CDR3 is TGTGCCAGCAGCTTGATGGGACAGACCGGATTCTCTGGAAACACCATATATTTT. Translation gives CASSLMGQTGFSGNTIYF.

The chain links TRBV5-5 to TRBJ2-3, with D tentatively TRBD2 (6 bases). V was trimmed by 6 bases and J by 0 bases, leaving 14 bases between them. Germline V gene lookup returns CDR1 SGHKS and CDR2 YYEKEE (reference sequence). The CDR3 length is 15 residues. DNA for the CDR3: TGTGCCAGCATCCGAGACGGGACTAGCACAGATACGCAGTATTTT. Residues: CASIRDGTSTDTQYF.

This clone was found a few times. This chain joins TRBV5-1 and TRBJ1-2, with 9 nucleotides matching TRBD1. The V gene end was trimmed by 0 bases and the J gene end by 3 bases; junction bases not matched to a gene: 6. The CDR3 extends over 16 amino acids. CDR1 and CDR2 from the germline V gene are SGHRS and YFSETQ. The CDR3 loop is CASSLAGGQGDYGYTF. The CDR3 bases are TGCGCCAGCAGCTTGGCCGGGGGACAGGGAGACTATGGCTACACCTTC. Full variable domain (outside the CDR3, taken from reference TRBV5-1 and TRBJ1-2): KAGVTQTPRYLIKTRGQQVTLSCSPISGHRSVSWYQQTPGQGLQFLFEYFSETQRNKGNFPGRFSGRQFSNSRSEMNVSTLELGDSALYLCASSLAGGQGDYGYTFGSGTRLTVV.

This chain links TRBV7-2 with TRBJ2-3; 10 nucleotides agree with TRBD2. Germline V gene data show CDR1 as SGHTA and CDR2 as FQGNSA. CDR3 size: 16 residues. With 3 bases clipped from V and 6 bases from J, the junction kept 9 bases outside the gene matches. The CDR3 nucleotides are TGTGCCAGCAGCTTTAGTAGCGGGGGGAGGTCGGATACGCAGTATTTT. Its translation is CASSFSSGGRSDTQYF. Looking up the rest from reference TRBV7-2 and TRBJ2-3 gives the full variable domain: GAGVSQSPSNKVTEKGKDVELRCDPISGHTALYWYRQSLGQGLEFLIYFQGNSAPDKSGLPSDRFSAERTGGSVSTLTIQRTQQEDSAVYLCASSFSSGGRSDTQYFGPGTRLTVL.

A remark on this clone: The sample carries other DNA sequences with the same CDR3. The chain links TRBV19 to TRBJ1-5, with a possible D match to TRBD1 (5 bases). CDR3 length: 14 residues. Germline-derived CDR1 and CDR2 are LNHDA and SQIVND (reference sequence). V lost 1 base, J lost 7 bases, and 11 bases lay in between. The CDR3 DNA sequence: TGTGCCAGTAGTATAGTCCAGGGAGGGCAGCCCCAGCATTTT. It translates to CASSIVQGGQPQHF.

The rearrangement uses TRBV6-5 and TRBJ1-2; perhaps TRBD1 as D (5 bases). The CDR3 totals 15 residues. Germline V CDR1 and CDR2: MNHEY, SVGAGI. V was cut by 6 bases and J by 5 bases, with 19 bases left in between. The DNA of the CDR3 is TGTGCCAGCAGGACGATAGACAGTTTACGATATGGCTACACCTTC. Protein: CASRTIDSLRYGYTF.

This clone was counted a single time. This sequence joins TRBV2 and TRBJ1-2; 7 positions agree with TRBD1. CDR3 size: 15 residues. Germline CDR1 reads SNHLY; CDR2 reads FYNNEI. V shed 6 bases, J shed 6 bases, and the junction held 13 bases outside the gene matches. The CDR3 DNA reads TGTGCCAGCAGCCCCGACAGGGCAGGGATGGATGGCTACACCTTC. Residues: CASSPDRAGMDGYTF.

The chain joins TRBV4-2 to TRBJ1-1; TRBD1 aligns across 8 bases. Germline-derived CDR1 and CDR2 are LGHNA and YNFKEQ. V trimming: 3 bases; J trimming: 10 bases; junction bases outside the gene matches: 16. The CDR3 extends over 16 amino acids. The DNA of the CDR3 is TGTGCCAGCAGCCATGGTCAGGGGGCATTTGTGACTCTAGCTTTCTTT. Its translation is CASSHGQGAFVTLAFF.

The gene calls are TRBV25-1 and TRBJ2-2, with 10 bases identical to TRBD2. From germline, CDR1 is MGHDK and CDR2 SYGVNS. Trimming cost V 4 bases and J 4 bases; bases outside gene matches: 12. The CDR3 length is 18 residues. The CDR3 loop reads CASSVLPTSGASTGELFF. The CDR3 DNA reads TGTGCCAGCAGTGTCCTACCCACTAGCGGGGCTAGCACCGGGGAGCTGTTTTTT.

Only a few counts were recorded for this clone. This rearrangement joins TRBV7-9 to TRBJ1-3, with TRBD1 matching 7 bases. Germline assignment: CDR1 SEHNR and CDR2 FQNEAQ (reference sequence). This CDR3 has 14 amino acids. V lost 3 bases and J lost 2; bases outside the gene matches: 1. In DNA, the CDR3 is TGTGCCAGCAGCTTTGGGACAGCTGGAAACACCATATATTTT. Its translation is CASSFGTAGNTIYF.

This chain joins TRBV6-2 or TRBV6-3 and TRBJ2-4; 8 bases match TRBD1. The trim removed 3 bases at V and 7 bases at J, leaving 8 bases unmatched. The CDR3 is 15 amino acids. Germline V CDR1 and CDR2: MNHEY, SVGEGT. The CDR3 loop is CASSYAGRGLNIQYF. The CDR3 DNA reads as TGTGCCAGCAGTTATGCGGGCAGGGGGCTGAACATTCAGTACTTC.

The V call is TRBV6-2 or TRBV6-3, the J call TRBJ2-7; tentatively, D is TRBD2 (5 bases). This CDR3 comprises 15 residues. V dropped 4 bases and J dropped 3 bases, with 16 bases sitting between them. The germline V gene encodes CDR1 MNHEY and CDR2 SVGEGT. CDR3 nucleotides: TGTGCCAGCAGTTCAACCGGGGTACAGCTCTACGAGCAGTACTTC. Its translation: CASSSTGVQLYEQYF.

V usage is TRBV5-6 and J usage is TRBJ2-3, with TRBD1 matching 9 bases. The CDR3 spans 16 residues. Germline V gene lookup returns CDR1 SGHDT and CDR2 YYEEEE. V lost 5 bases, J lost 0 bases, and 7 bases stayed unmatched. The CDR3 bases are TGTGCCAGCAGTAAAGGGACAGGGTTTAGCACAGATACGCAGTATTTT. Its translation: CASSKGTGFSTDTQYF.

V and J are TRBV7-9 and TRBJ1-1; no firm D call. The CDR3 is 12 amino acids. CDR1 is SEHNR and CDR2 is FQNEAQ in the germline V gene (reference sequence). Trimming stripped 2 bases from V and 11 bases from J, with 12 bases between. The CDR3 region has the DNA TGTGCCAGCAGCTTAATCAACAATGTCGCTTTCTTT. The encoded protein is CASSLINNVAFF.

This clone was counted a few times. The chain combines TRBV5-1 with TRBJ1-6, with 7 bases matching TRBD1. The germline gives CDR1 SGHRS, CDR2 YFSETQ. The CDR3 is made up of 15 amino acids. V lost 1 base, J lost 9 bases, and 7 bases stayed unmatched. CDR3 residues: CASSLRQGGGSPLHF. The CDR3 bases are TGCGCCAGCAGCTTGCGTCAGGGGGGAGGTTCACCCCTCCACTTT.

The gene calls are TRBV4-3 and TRBJ2-7; D remains unclear. The CDR3 has 16 amino acids. CDR1 and CDR2 from the germline V gene are LGHNA and YSLEER. The V end lost 0 bases, the J end lost 0 bases, and 12 bases lay between the germline ends. The CDR3 sequence: CASSQELTETSYEQYF. The CDR3 coding sequence is TGCGCCAGCAGCCAAGAGTTAACGGAGACCTCCTACGAGCAGTACTTC.